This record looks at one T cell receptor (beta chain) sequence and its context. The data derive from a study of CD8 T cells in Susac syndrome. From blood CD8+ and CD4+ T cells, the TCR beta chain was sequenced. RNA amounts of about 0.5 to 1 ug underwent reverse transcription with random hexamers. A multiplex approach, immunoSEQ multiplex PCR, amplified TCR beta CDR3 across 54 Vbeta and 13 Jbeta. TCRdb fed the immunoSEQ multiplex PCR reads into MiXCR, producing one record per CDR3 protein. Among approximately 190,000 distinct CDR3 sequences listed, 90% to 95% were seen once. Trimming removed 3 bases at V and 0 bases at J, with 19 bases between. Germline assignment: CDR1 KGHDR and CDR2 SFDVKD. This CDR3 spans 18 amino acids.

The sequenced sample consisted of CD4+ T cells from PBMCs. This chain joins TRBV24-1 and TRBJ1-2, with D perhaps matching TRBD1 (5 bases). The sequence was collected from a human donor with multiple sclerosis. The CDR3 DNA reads TGTGCCACCAGTGATCTAAACCCGACAGTGTCAGCTAACTATGGCTACACCTTC. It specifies CATSDLNPTVSANYGYTF.